This is a list of T cell receptor beta chains from one sample in a study of blood T cell repertoires in COVID-19. The data were produced by immunoSEQ multiplex PCR, yet TCRdb's version contains in-frame clones alone and is incomplete. The table shows fewer than 85,000 clones, with 87% occurring only once. Sequencing was carried out using peripheral blood. These receptors were taken from a man in his sixties with acute or convalescent COVID-19. The CDR3 runs from the conserved cysteine through the conserved F or W. A D gene is named only where the DNA matches it firmly. The size entry is marked missing in some rows and otherwise reads once, few, many or a size class.

D	size	J	V	CDR3	DNA
TRBD1	.	TRBJ1-5	TRBV7-2	CASSFDRGNQPQHF	TGTGCCAGCAGCTTCGACAGGGGAAATCAGCCCCAGCATTTT
.	.	TRBJ1-1	TRBV5-4	CASSLEAGGRAGTEAFF	TGTGCCAGCAGCTTGGAGGCGGGAGGCAGGGCGGGCACTGAAGCTTTCTTT
TRBD1	.	TRBJ1-2	TRBV28	CASSNTGAYGYTF	TGTGCCAGCAGTAATACAGGGGCCTATGGCTACACCTTC
TRBD1	.	TRBJ1-6	TRBV19	CASRRLPGQHNSPLHF	TGTGCCAGTAGACGATTGCCGGGACAGCATAATTCACCCCTCCACTTT
.	.	TRBJ2-1	TRBV24-1	CATRPPLTDEQFF	TGTGCCACCAGACCTCCACTAACCGATGAGCAGTTCTTC
.	.	TRBJ2-7	TRBV19	CASSIFGAGSPYEQYF	TGTGCCAGTAGTATTTTTGGGGCCGGATCCCCTTACGAGCAGTACTTC
TRBD2	.	TRBJ2-7	TRBV2	CASSEDGAGGSSYEQYF	TGTGCCAGCAGTGAGGACGGGGCGGGGGGGAGCTCCTACGAGCAGTACTTC
.	.	TRBJ1-2	TRBV7-2	CASSFSVHGYTF	TGTGCCAGCAGCTTTAGCGTTCATGGCTACACCTTC
.	.	TRBJ2-7	TRBV6-2/TRBV6-3	CASSYRSSYEQYF	TGTGCCAGCAGTTACCGGAGTTCCTACGAGCAGTACTTC
TRBD1	.	TRBJ1-6	TRBV5-4	CASSSQPVQGTNSPLHF	TGTGCCAGCAGCTCCCAACCCGTACAGGGGACTAATTCACCCCTCCACTTT
.	.	TRBJ1-5	TRBV19	CASSATGLGQPQHF	TGTGCCAGTAGTGCTACAGGGCTGGGACAGCCCCAGCATTTT
TRBD2	.	TRBJ2-1	TRBV13	CASSSRLAGALNEQFF	TGTGCCAGCAGTTCCCGACTAGCGGGGGCCCTAAATGAGCAGTTCTTC
.	.	TRBJ1-3	TRBV5-1	CASSFTGVSGNTIYF	TGCGCCAGCAGCTTTACAGGCGTCTCTGGAAACACCATATATTTT
.	.	TRBJ1-1	TRBV29-1	CSGMGRGPIPNTEAFF	TGCAGCGGGATGGGCAGGGGACCAATTCCTAACACTGAAGCTTTCTTT
.	.	TRBJ1-2	TRBV27	CASSSGDSDGYTF	TGTGCCAGCAGTTCCGGCGACAGTGATGGCTACACCTTC
TRBD1	.	TRBJ2-2	TRBV27	CASSLSSGGTGELFF	TGTGCCAGCAGTTTATCGTCAGGGGGCACCGGGGAGCTGTTTTTT
TRBD2	.	TRBJ2-3	TRBV14	CASSQGYKAGGPSKKQYF	TGTGCCAGCAGCCAAGGGTACAAAGCGGGGGGCCCTAGCAAGAAGCAGTATTTT
.	.	TRBJ1-2	TRBV29-1	CSVEHGQPNYGYTF	TGCAGCGTTGAACATGGACAACCTAACTATGGCTACACCTTC
.	.	TRBJ1-1	TRBV6-5	CASSRGTEAFF	TGTGCCAGCAGCCGGGGGACTGAAGCTTTCTTT
.	few	TRBJ1-4	TRBV19	CASREGVTNEKLFF	TGTGCCAGTAGGGAGGGAGTTACTAATGAAAAACTGTTTTTT
.	.	TRBJ2-7	TRBV5-1	CASSLAVKTYEQYF	TGCGCCAGCAGCTTGGCGGTAAAGACCTACGAGCAGTACTTC
.	.	TRBJ1-2	TRBV7-2	CASSENRVGGYTF	TGTGCCAGCAGCGAAAACAGGGTTGGGGGCTACACCTTC
.	.	TRBJ1-1	TRBV5-1	CASSLAEGVNTEAFF	TGCGCCAGCAGCTTGGCCGAGGGAGTTAACACTGAAGCTTTCTTT
.	.	TRBJ1-4	TRBV7-2	CASSLVTVGREKLFF	TGTGCCAGCAGCTTAGTGACAGTGGGGCGGGAAAAACTGTTTTTT
.	.	TRBJ1-6	TRBV3-1/TRBV3-2	CASSQDSLRDSPLHF	TGTGCCAGCAGCCAAGACTCGCTTCGGGATTCACCCCTCCACTTT
TRBD1	.	TRBJ2-5	TRBV2	CASSRFDRAQETQYF	TGTGCCAGCAGCAGATTTGACAGGGCCCAAGAGACCCAGTACTTC
.	.	TRBJ1-2	TRBV27	CASSLSAPGEGYTF	TGTGCCAGCAGTTTATCGGCCCCGGGGGAAGGCTACACCTTC
.	.	TRBJ2-5	TRBV4-2	CASSQGKLSETQYF	TGTGCCAGCAGCCAAGGGAAACTATCAGAGACCCAGTACTTC
.	few	TRBJ1-1	TRBV27	CASSLQGLRGRRNTEAFF	TGTGCCAGCAGTTTACAGGGACTTAGGGGACGGAGGAACACTGAAGCTTTCTTT
TRBD1	.	TRBJ2-7	TRBV5-4	CASSRGQGASGEQYF	TGTGCCAGCAGCCGGGGACAGGGGGCGTCGGGGGAGCAGTACTTC
.	.	TRBJ1-2	TRBV2	CASSDRNRNYGYTF	TGTGCCAGCAGCGACCGCAACAGGAACTATGGCTACACCTTC
.	.	TRBJ1-6	TRBV7-9	CASSQGEGYSPLHF	TGTGCCAGCAGTCAAGGGGAGGGGTATTCACCCCTCCACTTT
TRBD2	.	TRBJ2-2	TRBV7-9	CASSLRLAGADYTGELFF	TGTGCCAGCAGCCTTAGACTAGCGGGGGCCGATTACACCGGGGAGCTGTTTTTT
.	few	TRBJ1-4	TRBV7-9	CASSLERTATEKLFF	TGTGCCAGCAGCTTAGAGCGGACAGCCACTGAAAAACTGTTTTTT
.	.	TRBJ1-1	TRBV6-5	CATEDYTSEAFF	TGTGCCACAGAAGACTACACAAGCGAAGCTTTCTTT
TRBD1	.	TRBJ1-5	TRBV19	CASSEIPPGQGVGGNQPQHF	TGTGCCAGTAGTGAAATTCCTCCGGGACAGGGGGTTGGAGGCAATCAGCCCCAGCATTTT
.	.	TRBJ1-2	TRBV25-1	CASSEDSGYFGYTF	TGTGCCAGCAGTGAAGATTCAGGGTATTTTGGCTACACCTTC
.	.	TRBJ1-1	TRBV24-1	CATSDFRGTEAFF	TGTGCCACCAGTGATTTTAGGGGGACTGAAGCTTTCTTT
.	.	TRBJ2-1	TRBV6-2/TRBV6-3	CASSPRGRNEQFF	TGTGCCAGCAGTCCCCGGGGGAGGAATGAGCAGTTCTTC
.	once	TRBJ2-7	TRBV2	CASTVIASESYEQYF	TGTGCCAGCACTGTAATAGCGTCGGAATCCTACGAGCAGTACTTC
TRBD2	.	TRBJ2-3	TRBV5-1	CASSLVLIVAGVGTDTQYF	TGCGCCAGCAGCTTGGTCCTAATTGTAGCGGGGGTAGGCACAGATACGCAGTATTTT
.	.	TRBJ1-2	TRBV6-2/TRBV6-3	CASSYSELGVGYTF	TGTGCCAGCAGTTACTCGGAGTTAGGAGTCGGCTACACCTTC
TRBD1	.	TRBJ1-1	TRBV4-2	CASSQDPTGTGNTEAFF	TGTGCCAGCAGCCAAGATCCAACCGGGACAGGGAACACTGAAGCTTTCTTT
TRBD1	.	TRBJ1-2	TRBV28	CASRAGQFYGYTF	TGTGCCAGCAGGGCGGGACAGTTCTATGGCTACACCTTC
.	.	TRBJ1-2	TRBV6-5	CASSYSPVRSNYGYTF	TGTGCCAGCAGTTACTCCCCAGTCCGTTCTAACTATGGCTACACCTTC
TRBD2	.	TRBJ2-3	TRBV3-1/TRBV3-2	CASSQDRAGNTDTQYF	TGTGCCAGCAGCCAAGATCGAGCGGGAAACACAGATACGCAGTATTTT
.	.	TRBJ1-5	TRBV10-3	CAISDMAGNQPQHF	TGTGCCATCAGTGACATGGCAGGCAATCAGCCCCAGCATTTT
TRBD1	.	TRBJ1-2	TRBV6-2/TRBV6-3	CASSRSTGGGYGYTF	TGTGCCAGCAGCAGGAGCACAGGGGGCGGCTATGGCTACACCTTC
.	.	TRBJ2-2	TRBV4-1	CASSHGGPHTGELFF	TGCGCCAGCAGTCACGGGGGTCCCCACACCGGGGAGCTGTTTTTT
.	.	TRBJ2-3	TRBV11-2	CASTAATADTQYF	TGTGCCAGCACCGCCGCCACGGCAGATACGCAGTATTTT
.	.	TRBJ1-1	TRBV29-1	CSVVRTDHPNTEAFF	TGCAGCGTTGTCCGGACAGATCACCCGAACACTGAAGCTTTCTTT
.	.	TRBJ1-6	TRBV19	CASTPGLNNSPLHF	TGTGCCAGTACCCCCGGACTGAATAATTCACCCCTCCACTTT
TRBD1	.	TRBJ1-2	TRBV4-3	CASSQRYDRGTYIYTF	TGCGCCAGCAGCCAGAGGTACGACAGGGGGACTTATATCTACACCTTC
TRBD1	.	TRBJ2-7	TRBV4-1	CASSQEGTVAYEQYF	TGCGCCAGCAGCCAAGAAGGGACAGTCGCCTACGAGCAGTACTTC
TRBD2	.	TRBJ2-1	TRBV7-2	CASSLRAGGYNEQFF	TGTGCCAGCAGCTTACGAGCGGGGGGGTACAATGAGCAGTTCTTC
.	once	TRBJ1-1	TRBV11-3	CASSLNSDTEAFF	TGTGCCAGCAGCTTAAACAGTGACACTGAAGCTTTCTTT
TRBD2	.	TRBJ2-5	TRBV7-2	CASSPGGNEETQYF	TGTGCCAGCAGCCCCGGGGGGAATGAAGAGACCCAGTACTTC
TRBD1	.	TRBJ1-4	TRBV9	CASSVGQGDEKLFF	TGTGCCAGCAGCGTCGGACAGGGTGATGAAAAACTGTTTTTT
.	.	TRBJ1-2	TRBV19	CVSSTHSNYGYTF	TGTGTCAGTAGTACTCACTCTAACTATGGCTACACCTTC